The T cell receptor (beta chain) described here comes from a study of cytomegalovirus exposure and HLA in healthy donors. Study background: Earlier work reported 100 million or so unique TCR beta sequences from some 170 million T cells. Among the roughly 380 donors who were genotyped, approximately 84% fell in the genetic ancestry cluster that is associated with self-reported Caucasian donors.

The study's findings and limits: About 87% or about 30% of the time was how often most TCR beta V segments were productive, according to an earlier analysis.

Primers included in the PCR were 60 Vbeta and 13 Jbeta primers. Produced via immunoSEQ multiplex PCR; TCRdb's table is partial and in-frame only. The table has some 180,000 clones, approximately 84% seen once. Germline loops: CDR1 SGDLS, CDR2 YYNGEE. Trimming took 0 bases from V and 3 from J; bases not matched to a gene: 0. This CDR3 has 16 residues. As concerns this clone: Its antigen is not known.

The sequence was collected from a girl aged 5 to 17 in good health and CMV-seropositive. Source material: PBMCs. This sequence joins TRBV9 and TRBJ2-2, with 12 bases aligning to TRBD2. In DNA, the CDR3 is TGTGCCAGCAGCGTAGCTAGCGGGAGGGACACCGGGGAGCTGTTTTTT. Translating gives CASSVASGRDTGELFF.